These 32 T cell receptor beta chains share one sample of origin, sequenced in a study of cytomegalovirus exposure and HLA in healthy donors. The PCR had 60 Vbeta and 13 Jbeta primers. Only in-frame clones appear in the TCRdb table, and some are missing; sequencing was by immunoSEQ multiplex PCR. This sample lists approximately 130,000 clones; its ten largest clones have 2%. The sample consisted of PBMCs. These receptors all stem from a woman aged 55-75 years in good health and CMV-seronegative.

V and J are TRBV28 and TRBJ2-7; D might be TRBD2 (6 bases). V lost 3 bases and J 2 bases, leaving 11 bases between the germline ends. The germline V gene has CDR1 MDHEN and CDR2 SYDVKM. This CDR3 has 14 amino acids. The CDR3 sequence is CASSLASAPYEQYF. DNA of the CDR3: TGTGCCAGCAGTTTGGCTAGCGCACCCTACGAGCAGTACTTC.

CDR3 sequence (DNA): TGTGCCACCAGCAACAGGCGGGAGACCCAGTACTTC. Translation: CATSNRRETQYF. The chain carries TRBV15 and TRBJ2-5, with a possible D match to TRBD1 (5 bases). Germline lookup yields CDR1 LNHNV and CDR2 YYDKDF (reference sequence). This CDR3 has 12 amino acids. The ends were cut back, 4 bases at V and 5 bases at J, with 8 bases in the middle.

The chain links TRBV15 to TRBJ1-3; no firm D call. V shed 5 bases and J shed 5 bases, with 13 bases lying between them. The CDR3 extends over 14 amino acids. The germline V gene encodes CDR1 LNHNV and CDR2 YYDKDF (reference sequence). Here the CDR3 reads CATSRVENRNTIYF. The CDR3 bases are TGTGCCACCAGCCGGGTCGAAAATAGAAACACCATATATTTT.

This chain links TRBV2 with TRBJ1-1; no reliable D call. This CDR3 contains 15 residues. The germline V gene encodes CDR1 SNHLY and CDR2 FYNNEI. V was shortened by 7 bases and J by 3 bases, with 18 bases between the two germline ends. The CDR3 sequence: CASTWSAGYYTEAFF. DNA of the CDR3: TGTGCCAGCACCTGGTCGGCAGGCTATTACACTGAAGCTTTCTTT.

The chain recombines TRBV27 with TRBJ2-2; tentative D call: TRBD1 (5 bases). V gave up 5 bases and J gave up 5 bases, with 12 bases separating them. Germline V gives CDR1 MNHEY, CDR2 SMNVEV (reference sequence). The CDR3 sequence is 14 residues long. The CDR3 loop reads CASSNQGSTGELFF. The CDR3 nucleotides read TGTGCCAGCAGTAACCAGGGATCTACCGGGGAGCTGTTTTTT.

Written as DNA, the CDR3 is TGTGCCAGCAGCTTTGAGGACAGGGGAGGAGAGACCCAGTACTTC. Translated, it gives CASSFEDRGGETQYF. The V and J genes are TRBV5-5 and TRBJ2-5, with TRBD1 identical over 9 bases. Trimming removed 2 bases from V and 4 bases from J; junction bases left unmatched: 6. In germline, CDR1 is SGHKS, CDR2 YYEKEE (reference sequence). CDR3 length equals 15 residues.

The gene calls are TRBV28 and TRBJ2-3, with 12 bases matching TRBD2. V shed 3 bases, J shed 1 base, and the junction held 5 bases outside the gene matches. Germline values: CDR1 MDHEN, CDR2 SYDVKM. This CDR3 region has 17 residues. Here the CDR3 DNA reads TGTGCCAGCAGTTTGATACTAGCGGGAGGACGCACAGATACGCAGTATTTT. Translating it yields CASSLILAGGRTDTQYF.

J is TRBJ2-4 and V is TRBV7-9; 7 bases are shared with TRBD1. Germline loops: CDR1 SEHNR, CDR2 FQNEAQ (reference sequence). The trim removed 0 bases at V and 1 base at J, leaving 6 bases unmatched. CDR3 length: 17 amino acids. CDR3 nucleotide sequence: TGTGCCAGCAGCTTAGCGATCTCCAGGGGGGCCAAAAACATTCAGTACTTC. Protein: CASSLAISRGAKNIQYF.

About this clone: The junction departs from the called germline gene at one end, perhaps through a read error. This chain connects TRBV2 to TRBJ2-7, with D tentatively TRBD1 (6 bases). Germline values: CDR1 SNHLY, CDR2 FYNNEI. The CDR3 loop spans 11 amino acids. CDR3 region: CASSEVNRENF. CDR3 sequence (DNA): TGTGCCAGCAGTGAAGTGAACAGGGAAAACTTC.

This chain connects TRBV6-1 to TRBJ1-3; 7 bases line up with TRBD1. This CDR3 has 17 amino acids. Per germline, CDR1 MNHNS and CDR2 SASEGT. The V gene end was trimmed by 2 bases and the J gene end by 4 bases; junction bases not matched to a gene: 11. CDR3 loop: CASSEKRGRGPGNTIYF. Written as DNA, the CDR3 is TGTGCCAGCAGTGAAAAAAGGGGAAGGGGGCCCGGAAACACCATATATTTT.

The chain links TRBV7-2 to TRBJ1-5; D may be TRBD1 (5 bases). The germline V gene encodes CDR1 SGHTA and CDR2 FQGNSA. CDR3 length: 14 residues. Trimming took off 1 base at V and 6 bases at J, with 10 bases between the two ends. The CDR3 nucleotides read TGTGCCAGCAGCTTAGGGCAGGGCGGTCAGCCCCAGCATTTT. Its protein is CASSLGQGGQPQHF.

The chain links TRBV7-8 to TRBJ2-7; TRBD1 matches 9 bases. The germline gives CDR1 SGHVS, CDR2 FQNEAQ. V lost 0 bases, J lost 6 bases, and 6 bases stayed unmatched. This CDR3 spans 15 amino acids. CDR3: CASSLARTGDPEQYF. The CDR3 coding sequence is TGTGCCAGCAGCTTAGCTAGGACAGGGGATCCCGAGCAGTACTTC.

This sequence joins TRBV19 and TRBJ2-7; D gene unclear. Germline lookup yields CDR1 LNHDA and CDR2 SQIVND (reference sequence). Trimming took 11 bases from V and 2 from J, leaving 19 bases between them. The CDR3 has 14 residues. The CDR3 protein is CALTSRLETYEQYF. The CDR3 DNA reads TGTGCCTTGACTTCCCGGCTAGAGACCTACGAGCAGTACTTC.

The chain has TRBV27 and TRBJ2-2; TRBD2 agrees at 15 bases. The junction had 17 bases not matched to a gene; V was cut back by 5 bases and J by 4 bases. Germline CDR1 and CDR2: MNHEY and SMNVEV (reference sequence). CDR3 length equals 21 residues. In DNA, the CDR3 is TGTGCCAGCAGTCCCAGGACTAGCGGGAGGGCCCCGTACCTATTCACCGGGGAGCTGTTTTTT. Amino acids: CASSPRTSGRAPYLFTGELFF.

The chain carries TRBV29-1 and TRBJ1-1; the D is unclear. The CDR3 consists of 11 residues. V shed 3 bases and J shed 6 bases, with 8 bases lying between them. Per the germline V gene, CDR1 is SQVTM and CDR2 is ANQGSEA. DNA for the CDR3: TGCAGCGTTGATCTCCAGGCTGAAGCTTTCTTT. Encoded protein: CSVDLQAEAFF.

V usage is TRBV5-1 and J usage is TRBJ2-7, with TRBD1 matching 8 bases. The CDR3 runs to 14 residues. CDR1 is SGHRS, CDR2 YFSETQ, per germline. The ends lost 1 base at V and 5 bases at J; junction bases unmatched: 5. CDR3 in DNA: TGCGCCAGCAGCTTGACAGGGGGTATCCACGAGCAGTACTTC. Its translation is CASSLTGGIHEQYF.

This sequence joins TRBV5-1 and TRBJ1-4; D is ambiguous. Germline CDR1 and CDR2: SGHRS and YFSETQ. This CDR3 has 14 amino acids. V gave up 0 bases and J gave up 7 bases, with 10 bases separating them. CDR3 nucleotide sequence: TGCGCCAGCAGCTTGGACCTTCGGGGTGAAAAACTGTTTTTT. This sequence encodes CASSLDLRGEKLFF.

The V and J genes are TRBV5-4 and TRBJ2-2, with TRBD2 as a possible D gene (6 bases). CDR3 length equals 16 residues. CDR1 SGHNT and CDR2 YYREEE come from the germline V gene (reference sequence). V lost 2 bases and J lost 0, with 11 bases in between. CDR3 sequence: CASSFGRGTNTGELFF. Written as DNA, the CDR3 is TGTGCCAGCAGCTTTGGACGGGGGACGAACACCGGGGAGCTGTTTTTT.

This rearrangement joins TRBV14 to TRBJ2-7; 12 positions match TRBD2. The V segment lost 5 bases and the J segment 5 bases; nucleotides outside the gene matches: 7. CDR3 length: 15 residues. Germline values: CDR1 SGHDN, CDR2 FVKESK. CDR3 protein: CASSFQTSGSNEQYF. In nucleotides, the CDR3 is TGTGCCAGCAGCTTTCAGACTAGCGGGAGTAACGAGCAGTACTTC.

The V call is TRBV27, the J call TRBJ1-5; D is unresolved. V was clipped by 4 bases and J by 1 base, with 17 bases between them. CDR1 and CDR2 from the germline V gene are MNHEY and SMNVEV (reference sequence). This CDR3 has 17 residues. The CDR3 protein is CASSSPWWEASNQPQHF. CDR3 DNA: TGTGCCAGCAGTTCCCCGTGGTGGGAGGCAAGCAATCAGCCCCAGCATTTT.

The CDR3 here is CASSRVQTGAAQKLFF. Here the CDR3 DNA reads TGCGCCAGCAGCCGGGTTCAGACAGGTGCCGCCCAAAAACTGTTTTTT. This chain joins TRBV4-1 and TRBJ1-4, with a possible D match to TRBD1 (6 bases). This CDR3 spans 16 amino acids. Germline-derived CDR1 and CDR2 are MGHRA and YSYEKL. V dropped 4 bases and J dropped 9 bases, with 21 bases sitting between them.

This chain uses TRBV5-6 with TRBJ2-2; 7 bases are shared with TRBD1. Germline CDR1 SGHDT, CDR2 YYEEEE. After removal of 0 bases from V and 7 bases from J, the junction contained 6 bases not matched to a gene. The CDR3 consists of 15 residues. The CDR3 DNA reads as TGTGCCAGCAGCTTGGGACAGGGATACGGCGGGGAGCTGTTTTTT. Amino acids: CASSLGQGYGGELFF.

The V gene is TRBV2, the J gene TRBJ2-1; 9 bases agree with TRBD1. Trimming took 4 bases from V and 9 from J; bases not matched to a gene: 7. Germline V gene sequence: CDR1 SNHLY, CDR2 FYNNEI. This CDR3 comprises 14 residues. CDR3 bases: TGTGCCAGCAGTGTCGGACAGGGGTTCGGTGAGCAGTTCTTC. This gives the protein CASSVGQGFGEQFF.

The chain links TRBV6-6 to TRBJ2-1, with TRBD1 matching 10 bases. V was clipped by 5 bases and J by 6 bases; unmatched bases: 4. The germline CDR1 and CDR2 sequences are MNHNY and SVGAGI (reference sequence). The CDR3 has 14 amino acids. CDR3 sequence: CASSARDRGNEQFF. CDR3 nucleotide sequence: TGTGCCAGCAGTGCCCGGGACAGGGGCAATGAGCAGTTCTTC.

This chain connects TRBV9 to TRBJ1-4, with D possibly TRBD1 on 5 matching bases. The V gene's germline CDR1 is SGDLS and CDR2 YYNGEE. Trimming pared 6 bases from V and 7 bases from J, leaving 10 bases between. This CDR3 contains 12 residues. CDR3 DNA: TGTGCCAGCACCACCCAGGGTGAAAAACTGTTTTTT. Translating it yields CASTTQGEKLFF.

The rearrangement links TRBV7-9 to TRBJ1-5, with D perhaps matching TRBD1 (6 bases). V was trimmed by 5 bases and J by 4 bases, leaving 12 bases between them. CDR1 and CDR2 from the germline V gene are SEHNR and FQNEAQ (reference sequence). The CDR3 is made up of 14 amino acids. CDR3 DNA: TGTGCCAGCAGCGTGGAGGGGGGGAATCAGCCCCAGCATTTT. This encodes CASSVEGGNQPQHF.

This chain connects TRBV27 to TRBJ2-3; TRBD2 matches at 11 bases. The trim removed 6 bases at V and 4 bases at J, leaving 9 bases unmatched. The CDR3 is 16 residues long. The germline gives CDR1 MNHEY, CDR2 SMNVEV (reference sequence). The chain's CDR3 is CASRFILAGASDTQYF. In DNA form, the CDR3 reads TGTGCCAGCAGGTTTATACTAGCGGGAGCGTCAGATACGCAGTATTTT.

As DNA, the CDR3 is TGTGCCACCAGCCTGGGGGGGACTAGCGGGCGCACAGATACGCAGTATTTT. Translation gives CATSLGGTSGRTDTQYF. This sequence joins TRBV15 and TRBJ2-3, with 12 positions matching TRBD2. V shed 5 bases, J shed 1 base, and the junction held 7 bases outside the gene matches. There are 17 residues in the CDR3. Germline CDR1 is LNHNV and CDR2 is YYDKDF (reference sequence).

The chain couples TRBV13 to TRBJ2-1; 11 bases map to TRBD2. With 2 bases clipped from V and 4 bases from J, the junction kept 4 bases outside the gene matches. This CDR3 is built from 16 residues. Germline CDR1 and CDR2: PRHDT and FYEKMQ (reference sequence). DNA for the CDR3: TGTGCCAGCAGCTTAACTAGCGGGAGAAAATACAATGAGCAGTTCTTC. Its translation: CASSLTSGRKYNEQFF.

The rearrangement links TRBV28 to TRBJ1-2, with 9 bases identical to TRBD1. The CDR3 extends over 17 amino acids. J lost 7 bases, V lost 2 bases, and 14 bases had no gene match. CDR1 and CDR2 (germline): MDHEN, SYDVKM. The CDR3: CASSLGTNEGQGGGYTF. The DNA for the CDR3 is TGTGCCAGCAGTTTAGGGACAAATGAGGGACAGGGAGGTGGCTACACCTTC.

In nucleotides, the CDR3 is TGTGCCAGCAGCGCCGGACAGATCCGAGAGACCCAGTACTTC. Translation gives CASSAGQIRETQYF. The V and J genes are TRBV9 and TRBJ2-5, with D possibly TRBD1 on 6 matching bases. V was cut by 3 bases and J by 4 bases, with 13 bases left in between. CDR1 SGDLS and CDR2 YYNGEE come from the germline V gene. The CDR3 is made up of 14 amino acids.

The gene calls are TRBV28 and TRBJ2-3; D gene ambiguous. Germline V gene data show CDR1 as MDHEN and CDR2 as SYDVKM. The CDR3 has 14 amino acids. Trimming removed 6 bases at V and 1 base at J, with 11 bases between. The CDR3 DNA reads TGTGCCAGCAGAGACCCGCGGCGCACAGATACGCAGTATTTT. It translates to CASRDPRRTDTQYF.